This T cell receptor (beta chain) was sequenced in a study of T cell responses to AZD1222 COVID-19 vaccine. The study's findings and limits: No repertoire was sampled before or during the peak T cell response, only after it. Recipients of AZD1222 seropositive at baseline numbered only 6 or 7. Donors in the cohort were predominantly white British and more often female, and clonal diversity was possibly underestimated. Nearly half of spike-specific TCRs reportedly target unmutated variant regions.

Repertoires were generated with immunoSEQ multiplex PCR, while TCRdb's copy carries only in-frame clones and drops some. This table has some 170,000 clones, 90% to 95% appearing once. V was trimmed by 1 base and J by 4 bases, leaving 17 bases between them. From germline, CDR1 is SGHVS and CDR2 FQNEAQ. The CDR3 has 16 amino acids. This clone showed up just once. What it binds is not known. The clonotype comes from an adult in good health. The sequenced sample was peripheral blood, obtained on day 0 of AZD1222 vaccination. The V gene is TRBV7-8, the J gene TRBJ2-7; the D is unclear. The CDR3 region has the DNA TGTGCCAGCAGCTTAGTTCCGGAACGTCAAGGATACGAGCAGTACTTC. Translating gives CASSLVPERQGYEQYF.